The TCR beta chain described here comes from a study of blood T cell repertoires in COVID-19. Study summary: Acute and convalescent COVID-19 specimens originated in the United States, Italy and Spain. From T cells, B-cell-depleted T cells, or PBMCs came the material, which was cDNA or gDNA.

V gave up 6 bases and J gave up 5 bases, with 10 bases separating them. The CDR3 spans 12 residues. CDR1 is SEHNR and CDR2 is FQNEAQ in the germline V gene (reference sequence). Original data processing: Amplification from reference gene primers served as the basis for estimated nucleated cell counts. Repertoires were generated with immunoSEQ multiplex PCR, while TCRdb's copy carries only in-frame clones and drops some. The V and J calls and clone size come from that table; D and trimming were worked out from the DNA. The sample consists of a few hundred thousand clones, about 89% of them appearing once.

Sequencing used peripheral blood. The sequence derives from a woman in her forties or fifties who had recovered from COVID-19. The chain employs TRBV7-9 and TRBJ1-2, with D uncertain. The CDR3 DNA reads as TGTGCCAGCAGTTCTCAACTTTATGGCTACACCTTC. This sequence encodes CASSSQLYGYTF.